This T cell receptor (beta chain) was identified during a study of cytomegalovirus exposure and HLA in healthy donors. Study-wide points: Sequencing depth roughly uniform across donors was assumed in presence/absence analyses. As confirmed in vitro, a few CMV-associated chains were specific for CMV antigens.

The PCR used 60 Vbeta and 13 Jbeta primers. Sequenced by immunoSEQ multiplex PCR; TCRdb stores in-frame clones only, minus some. This sample carries just over 200,000 clones, 82% of them seen once, and the ten largest clones take around 3%. On this clone itself: Its antigen is currently unknown.

The ends were cut back, 2 bases at V and 1 base at J, with 8 bases in the middle. Germline V gene sequence: CDR1 MNHEY, CDR2 SVGAGI. The CDR3 contains 14 residues. The specimen was PBMCs. This clonotype was sampled from a woman aged 40-49 years in good health and CMV-seronegative. The genes are TRBV6-5 and TRBJ1-1, with a weak D call TRBD1 (6 bases). CDR3 loop: CASSYVTGNTEAFF. CDR3 bases: TGTGCCAGCAGTTACGTGACAGGGAACACTGAAGCTTTCTTT.